The clone carrying this T cell receptor (beta chain) was observed a handful of times. This sample was included in a study of molecular identifiers for immune sequencing clone quantification. TCRdb passed the PCR reads through MiXCR, listing each CDR3 protein once. Of 45,000 to 60,000 distinct CDR3 sequences listed, just over 35% are singletons. The CDR3 is 14 residues long. V was cut by 3 bases and J by 7 bases, with 15 bases left in between. Looked up from germline, CDR1 is MDHEN and CDR2 is SYDVKM. The specimen was naive CD8+ T cells from blood, with Jurkat cell RNA spiked in. Stated subset: FACS-sorted CD8+CD4-CCR7+CD45RA+ naive T cells. The TCR comes from a human donor in good health. Some libraries in this study had Jurkat cell RNA spiked in. The chain couples TRBV28 to TRBJ1-1, with D uncertain. CDR3 coding DNA: TGTGCCAGCAGTTTTTCACTGCCAGTGGATGAAGCTTTCTTT. Protein product: CASSFSLPVDEAFF.